The next 8 T cell receptor beta chains were all read from a single sample in a study of blood T cell repertoires in COVID-19. Method: immunoSEQ multiplex PCR; TCRdb's copy keeps in-frame clones and lacks some. Among 200,000 to 300,000 clones listed, about nine tenths were seen once. What was sequenced was peripheral blood. The receptors here all came from a woman between 35 and 50 years old with acute or convalescent COVID-19.

This clone was found a few times. The chain uses TRBV19 and TRBJ1-5; tentative D call: TRBD1 (5 bases). V lost 1 base, J lost 7 bases, and 14 bases lay in between. Germline loops: CDR1 LNHDA, CDR2 SQIVND (reference sequence). CDR3 size: 15 residues. CDR3 sequence (DNA): TGTGCCAGTAGTATAGCCTGGGGGGGGAGACAGCCCCAGCATTTT. It codes for CASSIAWGGRQPQHF.

The chain is built from TRBV19 and TRBJ1-2; 9 nucleotides match TRBD1. The CDR3 is 15 residues long. Germline V gene data show CDR1 as LNHDA and CDR2 as SQIVND (reference sequence). The trim removed 5 bases at V and 4 bases at J, leaving 8 bases unmatched. Here the CDR3 DNA reads TGTGCCAGTAGTGTATCAACAGGGGGCGCCTATGGCTACACCTTC. Amino acids: CASSVSTGGAYGYTF. Full variable domain (outside the CDR3, taken from reference TRBV19 and TRBJ1-2): DGGITQSPKYLFRKEGQNVTLSCEQNLNHDAMYWYRQDPGQGLRLIYYSQIVNDFQKGDIAEGYSVSREKKESFPLTVTSAQKNPTAFYLCASSVSTGGAYGYTFGSGTRLTVV.

The J gene is TRBJ1-1, the V gene TRBV7-8, with TRBD1 matching 10 bases. Germline assignment: CDR1 SGHVS and CDR2 FQNEAQ. The length of the CDR3 is 16 residues. J gave up 6 bases and V 5 bases, and 12 bases lay outside the gene matches. CDR3 loop: CASSARPGTGVSEAFF. The CDR3 DNA reads TGTGCCAGCAGCGCGCGTCCCGGGACAGGGGTTTCTGAAGCTTTCTTT.

The chain recombines TRBV12-3 or TRBV12-4 with TRBJ1-1; D uncertain. The CDR3 has 11 residues. Trimming left V 5 bases short and J 5 bases short, with 6 bases between. CDR3 loop: CASSPLTEAFF. The CDR3 nucleotides read TGTGCCAGCAGTCCCTTAACTGAAGCTTTCTTT.

V gene TRBV6-2 or TRBV6-3 combines with J gene TRBJ1-1; 8 bases agree with TRBD1. This CDR3 has 16 residues. J gave up 1 base and V 0 bases, and 4 bases lay outside the gene matches. Per germline, CDR1 MNHEY and CDR2 SVGEGT. CDR3 sequence (DNA): TGTGCCAGCAGTTACTCCTCAGGGGGCCCGAACACTGAAGCTTTCTTT. Translating gives CASSYSSGGPNTEAFF.

J is TRBJ1-2 and V is TRBV7-9; D is perhaps TRBD1 (6 bases). The germline V gene encodes CDR1 SEHNR and CDR2 FQNEAQ (reference sequence). Trimming took off 5 bases at V and 8 bases at J, with 15 bases between the two ends. The CDR3 runs 13 residues. CDR3 nucleotide sequence: TGTGCCAGCAGCCCCAGGACAGACTGGGGCTACACCTTC. Translating gives CASSPRTDWGYTF.

This clone came up once. The same CDR3 can be traced to other DNA sequences in this sample. This chain joins TRBV19 and TRBJ1-2, with 9 bases aligning to TRBD1. The CDR3 extends over 14 amino acids. Germline assignment: CDR1 LNHDA and CDR2 SQIVND (reference sequence). Trimming removed 4 bases from V and 2 bases from J; junction bases left unmatched: 2. CDR3 coding DNA: TGTGCCAGTAGTACGGGACAGGGAAACTATGGCTACACCTTC. This gives the protein CASSTGQGNYGYTF.

This sequence joins TRBV29-1 and TRBJ1-1; 8 bases agree with TRBD1. The V and J ends lost 0 bases and 10 bases, in that order; junction bases with no gene match: 10. This CDR3 is built from 14 residues. The germline gives CDR1 SQVTM, CDR2 ANQGSEA. The CDR3: CSVEDPKDRAGAFF. The CDR3 DNA follows: TGCAGCGTTGAAGATCCTAAGGACAGGGCCGGAGCTTTCTTT.